The 9 T cell receptor beta chains below come from one sample, sequenced in a study of CXCR3-negative and CXCR3-positive naive CD8 T cells. With UMI labels, 5' RACE was used to prepare the TRB cDNA libraries. One entry per CDR3 protein, without DNA, is what TCRdb gives after re-calling the 5' RACE reads. Recorded for this sample: about 56,000 distinct CDR3 sequences. The sequencing sample was made of memory CD8+ T cells from blood. Source of these receptors: a human donor in good health. Some clones in this sample may be carry-over from other donors' samples.

The chain links TRBV6-6 to TRBJ2-3; TCRdb calls TRBD2, which cannot be checked without DNA. From germline, CDR1 is MNHNY and CDR2 SVGAGI (reference sequence). This CDR3 is 14 amino acids long. The CDR3 loop reads CASSLISGADTQYF.

The chain couples TRBV6-2 or TRBV6-3 to TRBJ2-7. Germline V CDR1 and CDR2: MNHEY, SVGEGT. CDR3 length: 12 residues. This chain's CDR3 is CASSYVIYEQYF.

This sequence joins TRBV29-1 and TRBJ2-7; TCRdb gives TRBD1 as the D gene, but with no DNA this cannot be confirmed. The germline V gene encodes CDR1 SQVTM and CDR2 ANQGSEA. This CDR3 is 15 amino acids long. The CDR3 reads CSVEFPGQGIDEQYF.

The chain combines TRBV6-6 with TRBJ1-4; TCRdb returns TRBD1, unconfirmable since there is no DNA. The CDR3 length is 14 residues. The germline gives CDR1 MNHNY, CDR2 SVGAGI (reference sequence). The CDR3: CASCPGYGDEKLFF.

The rearrangement uses TRBV5-1 and TRBJ2-7; TCRdb names TRBD2, which stays unverified in the absence of DNA. Per the germline V gene, CDR1 is SGHRS and CDR2 is YFSETQ. CDR3 length: 17 residues. CDR3: CASSLAGSGSLGYEQYF.

The genes are TRBV7-2 and TRBJ2-3. The CDR3 extends over 13 amino acids. Germline CDR1 is SGHTA and CDR2 is FQGNSA. The CDR3 reads CASSLSFADTQYF.

The CDR3 region is CSVGQGADEGTNEKLFF. This chain joins TRBV29-1 and TRBJ1-4; the TRBD1 assignment by TCRdb is unverifiable without DNA. CDR3 length equals 17 residues. From germline, CDR1 is SQVTM and CDR2 ANQGSEA.

The rearrangement joins TRBV15 to TRBJ2-1; absent DNA, TCRdb's TRBD2 call cannot be checked. The germline gives CDR1 LNHNV, CDR2 YYDKDF (reference sequence). The CDR3 consists of 15 residues. CDR3 protein: CATRTSGGIYNEQFF.

This chain uses TRBV6-5 with TRBJ2-6; the TCRdb call, TRBD1, lacks DNA for checking. The germline V gene has CDR1 MNHEY and CDR2 SVGAGI. The CDR3 has 16 residues. This CDR3 is CASFGGGASGANVLTF.